The rows below give T cell receptor beta chains drawn from one sample of a study of CD8 T cells in ankylosing spondylitis. From the 5' RACE reads, TCRdb called clonotypes with MiXCR, one entry per CDR3 protein. The table shows about 540,000 distinct CDR3 sequences, with approximately 12% occurring only once. Source material: blood, either unsorted or a sorted T cell fraction (not recorded which). These receptors all stem from a male donor with ankylosing spondylitis. The CDR3 runs from the conserved cysteine through the conserved F or W. D genes are given only for firm matches. Only some rows state a clone size, as once, few, many or a class for expanded clones.

v_call: TRBV2
clone_size: few
j_call: TRBJ2-7
d_call: NA
cdr3_nt: TGTGCCAGCAGGGAGCTCCAGGGTTCCTACGAGCAGTACTTC
cdr3_aa: CASRELQGSYEQYF

v_call: TRBV5-1
clone_size: NA
j_call: TRBJ2-1
d_call: TRBD2
cdr3_nt: TGCGCCAGCAGCCCGAACCTAGCGGGAGGCTACAATGAGCAGTTCTTC
cdr3_aa: CASSPNLAGGYNEQFF

v_call: TRBV7-2
clone_size: NA
j_call: TRBJ2-5
d_call: NA
cdr3_nt: TGTGCCACAGAGCTTGCGTCCGTTCTCGGGACCCAGTACTTC
cdr3_aa: CATELASVLGTQYF

v_call: TRBV11-2
clone_size: many
j_call: TRBJ1-4
d_call: TRBD1
cdr3_nt: TGTGCCAGCAGCTTAGGGGACAGAAATAATGAAAAACTGTTTTTT
cdr3_aa: CASSLGDRNNEKLFF

v_call: TRBV7-2
clone_size: NA
j_call: TRBJ2-1
d_call: NA
cdr3_nt: TGTGCCAGCAGAGCCAGGAATGATGCGGGTGAGCAGTTCTTC
cdr3_aa: CASRARNDAGEQFF

v_call: TRBV10-3
clone_size: NA
j_call: TRBJ1-4
d_call: NA
cdr3_nt: TGTGCCATCAGTGACTCCCAGCCCAATGAAAAACTGTTTTTT
cdr3_aa: CAISDSQPNEKLFF

v_call: TRBV12-3/TRBV12-4
clone_size: few
j_call: TRBJ1-2
d_call: TRBD1
cdr3_nt: TGTGCCAGCGTCCCCCGGGACAGGGGGCTTAGCTATGGCTACACCTTC
cdr3_aa: CASVPRDRGLSYGYTF

v_call: TRBV7-2
clone_size: NA
j_call: TRBJ2-7
d_call: NA
cdr3_nt: TGTGCCAGCAGCCTCCAGCGGCTAGCGGAAGGGGGCCTCGAGCAGTACTTC
cdr3_aa: CASSLQRLAEGGLEQYF

v_call: TRBV11-2
clone_size: few
j_call: TRBJ2-7
d_call: TRBD1
cdr3_nt: TGTGCCAGCAGCTTACTGATAGGACAGGGTCCGTACGAGCAGTACTTC
cdr3_aa: CASSLLIGQGPYEQYF

v_call: TRBV5-1
clone_size: NA
j_call: TRBJ1-1
d_call: NA
cdr3_nt: TGCGCCAGCAGCTTGGCCAAATCGTCAGAAGACACTGAAGCTTTCTTT
cdr3_aa: CASSLAKSSEDTEAFF

v_call: TRBV6-2/TRBV6-3
clone_size: few
j_call: TRBJ2-5
d_call: NA
cdr3_nt: TGTGCCAGCAGTTACAGGACAGTGATTGAGACCCAGTACTTC
cdr3_aa: CASSYRTVIETQYF

v_call: TRBV2
clone_size: few
j_call: TRBJ2-7
d_call: TRBD1
cdr3_nt: TGTGCCAGCAGCTCGACAGGGTTAGGGTACGAGCAGTACTTC
cdr3_aa: CASSSTGLGYEQYF

v_call: TRBV6-1
clone_size: many
j_call: TRBJ1-4
d_call: NA
cdr3_nt: TGTGCCAGCAGTGACCCTGAGCCGCAAAAACTGTTTTTT
cdr3_aa: CASSDPEPQKLFF

v_call: TRBV27
clone_size: few
j_call: TRBJ1-1
d_call: NA
cdr3_nt: TGTGCCAGCAGTTTACGAGGGCCTACTGAAGCTTTCTTT
cdr3_aa: CASSLRGPTEAFF

v_call: TRBV9
clone_size: few
j_call: TRBJ2-1
d_call: NA
cdr3_nt: TGTGCCAGCAGCCTTCCTGGCGGTGAGCAGTTCTTC
cdr3_aa: CASSLPGGEQFF

v_call: TRBV20-1
clone_size: NA
j_call: TRBJ2-5
d_call: TRBD2
cdr3_nt: TGCAGTGCCACAGCCGGGGGGGGGAAGACCCAGTACTTC
cdr3_aa: CSATAGGGKTQYF

v_call: TRBV7-9
clone_size: few
j_call: TRBJ2-2
d_call: NA
cdr3_nt: TGTGCCAGCTGTCGGTCCGTCGTTTGCGGGGAGCTGTTTTTT
cdr3_aa: CASCRSVVCGELFF

v_call: TRBV29-1
clone_size: NA
j_call: TRBJ1-1
d_call: NA
cdr3_nt: TGCAGCGTTGAACCGCACGGAAACACTGAAGCTTTCTTT
cdr3_aa: CSVEPHGNTEAFF

v_call: TRBV7-6
clone_size: NA
j_call: TRBJ1-4
d_call: TRBD1
cdr3_nt: TGTGCCAGCAGCCGCGGACAGGGAGCAACTAATGAAAAACTGTTTTTT
cdr3_aa: CASSRGQGATNEKLFF

v_call: TRBV2
clone_size: NA
j_call: TRBJ2-3
d_call: NA
cdr3_nt: TGTGCCAGCAGTCGGGAGAGGTCCGCAGATACGCAGTATTTT
cdr3_aa: CASSRERSADTQYF

v_call: TRBV20-1
clone_size: NA
j_call: TRBJ2-1
d_call: NA
cdr3_nt: TGCAGTGCTAGAGGGGCAGACGAGCAGTTCTTC
cdr3_aa: CSARGADEQFF

v_call: TRBV27
clone_size: few
j_call: TRBJ1-5
d_call: NA
cdr3_nt: TGTGCCAGCAGTTTCCGGGCCCAGAGGGGTCAGCCCCAGCATTTT
cdr3_aa: CASSFRAQRGQPQHF

v_call: TRBV11-2
clone_size: few
j_call: TRBJ2-5
d_call: NA
cdr3_nt: TGTGCCAGCAGCTTAGAGCGCGCGACAGGAGAGACCCAGTACTTC
cdr3_aa: CASSLERATGETQYF

v_call: TRBV29-1
clone_size: NA
j_call: TRBJ1-5
d_call: NA
cdr3_nt: TGCAGCGTAGGGATGAACAATCAGCCCCAGCATTTT
cdr3_aa: CSVGMNNQPQHF